This T cell receptor (beta chain) was profiled in a study of T cell responses to AZD1222 COVID-19 vaccine. Study findings and constraints: Close to half of all spike-specific TCRs reportedly target regions of the variants that are unmutated. The sample set comprised mostly white British donors with more females, and clonal diversity was possibly underestimated.

The CDR3 has 16 residues. Trimming took 4 bases from V and 2 from J; bases not matched to a gene: 10. The germline V gene encodes CDR1 LGHDT and CDR2 YNNKEL (reference sequence). A word on this clone: Its specificity is unknown.

Data came from immunoSEQ multiplex PCR; TCRdb stores just in-frame clones and leaves some out. The table records 100,000 or so clones, 87% of them present only once. The V gene is TRBV3-1 (or the pseudogene TRBV3-2), the J gene TRBJ1-2; TRBD1 matches 7 bases. This sequence originates from an adult in good health. The sample in question was peripheral blood, obtained on day 0 of AZD1222 vaccination. CDR3 in DNA: TGTGCCAGCAGCCTTCGACCGGGACAGAGAAACTATGGCTACACCTTC. Translated: CASSLRPGQRNYGYTF.